This TCR beta chain was captured in a study of T-cell memory formation after mild COVID-19. Study-level information: TCR clusters were mostly confined to one donor each.

General study findings and limits: Among CD4+ contracting clones, most were CM and EM, and CD8+ ones EMRA. While clones contracting from day 15 to 85 were balanced between CD4 and CD8, later expanders leaned CD4+.

TCRdb re-called the 5' RACE reads with MiXCR, one entry per CDR3 protein. The sample comprises about 340,000 distinct CDR3 sequences, 13% to 15% of which are singletons, and 22% rests with the top ten. This clonotype was seen repeatedly, ten times or more. Its antigen is as yet unknown. This CDR3 is built from 14 residues. Trimming removed 5 bases at V and 10 bases at J, with 18 bases between. Germline V gives CDR1 SEHNR, CDR2 FQNEAQ (reference sequence). J is TRBJ2-1 and V is TRBV7-9, with unresolved D. The TCR originated in a man between 18 and 35 years old who had mild COVID-19 (a few samples of this study predate the infection). Cell type and time point are not known. What was sequenced was PBMCs or a T cell subset sorted from them (not recorded which). The DNA for the CDR3 is TGTGCCAGCAGCCCGGTTTCGGCATCCGGCGAGCAGTTCTTC. This translates into CASSPVSASGEQFF.